This T cell receptor (beta chain) emerged from a study of blood T cell repertoires in COVID-19. Across the whole study: The United States, Italy and Spain supplied acute and convalescent COVID-19 samples. PBMCs, B-cell-depleted T cells, or T cells were the source of the cDNA or gDNA that made up the material.

Original handling: Reference gene primers were amplified, and this amplification served to estimate nucleated cell counts. TCRdb keeps only in-frame clones here, not all; method: immunoSEQ multiplex PCR. V and J calls and clone size are copied from that table; D and trimming were computed from the DNA. The data show some 170,000 clones, roughly four fifths seen once. The CDR3 is 19 amino acids. V lost 1 base, J lost 5 bases, and 26 bases lay in between. In germline, CDR1 is SEHNR, CDR2 FQNEAQ (reference sequence). This TCR came from an elderly woman with acute or convalescent COVID-19. The sample was peripheral blood. The genes are TRBV7-9 and TRBJ2-5; a weak D match, TRBD1 (6 bases). CDR3 amino acids: CASSLERFGDTGPRETQYF. CDR3 DNA: TGTGCCAGCAGCTTAGAGCGGTTCGGGGACACCGGGCCCCGGGAGACCCAGTACTTC.